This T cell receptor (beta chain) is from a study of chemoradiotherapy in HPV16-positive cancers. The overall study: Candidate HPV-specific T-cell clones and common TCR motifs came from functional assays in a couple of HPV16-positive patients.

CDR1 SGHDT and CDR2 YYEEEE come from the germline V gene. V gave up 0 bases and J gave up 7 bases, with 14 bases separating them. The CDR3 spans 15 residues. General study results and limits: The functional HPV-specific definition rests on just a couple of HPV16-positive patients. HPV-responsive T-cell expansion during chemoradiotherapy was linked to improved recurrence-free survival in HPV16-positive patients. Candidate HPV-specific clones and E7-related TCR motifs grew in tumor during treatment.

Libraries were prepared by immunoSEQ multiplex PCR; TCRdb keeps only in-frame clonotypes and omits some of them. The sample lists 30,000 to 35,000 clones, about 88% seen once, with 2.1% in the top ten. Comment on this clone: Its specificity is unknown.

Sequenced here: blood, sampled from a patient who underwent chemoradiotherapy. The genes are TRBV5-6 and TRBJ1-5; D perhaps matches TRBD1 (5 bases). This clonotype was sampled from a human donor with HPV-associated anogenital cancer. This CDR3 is CASSLAGQGLQPQHF. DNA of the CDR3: TGTGCCAGCAGCTTGGCAGGTCAGGGCTTACAGCCCCAGCATTTT.